This TCR beta chain was sequenced in a study of naive and memory T cell subsets. CDR1 is LNHNV and CDR2 is YYDKDF in the germline V gene (reference sequence). V lost 0 bases, J lost 6 bases, and 15 bases lay in between. The CDR3 length is 16 residues. This clonotype was observed a few times. An equimolar mix of two oligonucleotides served as the beta constant-region primer for TRBC1 and TRBC2. The ligated cDNA underwent four PCR rounds using SP2 and nested alpha and beta constant-region primers. One entry per CDR3 protein results from TCRdb running MiXCR on the UMI-ligation and nested PCR reads. The profile shows 95,000 to 150,000 distinct CDR3 sequences, 35% to 40% of them singletons.

The TCR was taken from a human donor in good health. Sequencing used central memory CD4+ T cells from blood. The V gene is TRBV15, the J gene TRBJ2-1; D tentatively fits TRBD1 or TRBD2 (5 bases each). DNA of the CDR3: TGTGCCACCAGCAGAGATAGGCAGGGAACTAGCAATGAGCAGTTCTTC. It specifies CATSRDRQGTSNEQFF. Filled out from reference TRBV15 and TRBJ2-1, the complete variable domain reads DAMVIQNPRYQVTQFGKPVTLSCSQTLNHNVMYWYQQKSSQAPKLLFHYYDKDFNNEADTPDNFQSRRPNTSFCFLDIRSPGLGDTAMYLCATSRDRQGTSNEQFFGPGTRLTVL.